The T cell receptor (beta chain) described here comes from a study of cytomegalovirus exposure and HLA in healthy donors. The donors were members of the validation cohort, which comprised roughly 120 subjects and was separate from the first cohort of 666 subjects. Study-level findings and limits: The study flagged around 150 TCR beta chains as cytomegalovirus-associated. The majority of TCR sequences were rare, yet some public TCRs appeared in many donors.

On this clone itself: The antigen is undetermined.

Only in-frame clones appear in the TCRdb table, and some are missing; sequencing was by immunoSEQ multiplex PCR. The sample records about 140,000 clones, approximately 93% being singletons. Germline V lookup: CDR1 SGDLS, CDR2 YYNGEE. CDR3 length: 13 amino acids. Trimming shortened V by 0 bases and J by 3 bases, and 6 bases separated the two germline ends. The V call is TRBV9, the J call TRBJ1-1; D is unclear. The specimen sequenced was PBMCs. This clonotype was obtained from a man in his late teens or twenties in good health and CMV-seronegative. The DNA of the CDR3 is TGTGCCAGCAGCGTAGGGGCCTACACTGAAGCTTTCTTT. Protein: CASSVGAYTEAFF.